The 27 T cell receptor beta chains listed next were all sequenced from one sample in a study of neurological immune-mediated disorders. TCRdb reprocessed the 5' RACE reads via MiXCR and lists one record per CDR3 protein. The sample lists tens of thousands of distinct CDR3 sequences, 3.5% to 4% occurring once. The source material was CD4+ T cells from blood. Receptor source: a woman in her thirties or forties with multiple sclerosis.

This clonotype was counted many times. The chain has TRBV5-6 and TRBJ1-2; 9 positions agree with TRBD1. There are 14 residues in the CDR3. Germline V CDR1 and CDR2: SGHDT, YYEEEE. Trimming removed 4 bases from V and 4 bases from J; junction bases left unmatched: 5. The CDR3 nucleotides read TGTGCCAGCAGCCGGGACAGGGCTCCCTATGGCTACACCTTC. Its protein is CASSRDRAPYGYTF. The whole variable domain, remainder taken from reference TRBV5-6 and TRBJ1-2, is DAGVTQSPTHLIKTRGQQVTLRCSPKSGHDTVSWYQQALGQGPQFIFQYYEEEERQRGNFPDRFSGHQFPNYSSELNVNALLLGDSALYLCASSRDRAPYGYTFGSGTRLTVV.

This clonotype was counted at least ten times. This chain uses TRBV20-1 with TRBJ1-2, with D perhaps matching TRBD1 (5 bases). Trimming took off 6 bases at V and 0 bases at J, with 17 bases between the two ends. Germline V gene sequence: CDR1 DFQATT, CDR2 SNEGSKA (reference sequence). The CDR3 is 15 residues long. CDR3 sequence reads: CSARDGTGANYGYTF. In DNA form, the CDR3 reads TGCAGTGCCAGGGACGGGACGGGAGCTAACTATGGCTACACCTTC.

This clonotype has a count of ten or more. This chain uses TRBV5-1 with TRBJ1-1; 9 bases align to TRBD1. With 3 bases clipped from V and 13 bases from J, the junction kept 10 bases outside the gene matches. The CDR3 has 13 residues. CDR1 is SGHRS, CDR2 YFSETQ, per germline. CDR3 nucleotide sequence: TGCGCCAGCAGCTCCGCCACTACGGGACAGGGTTTCTTT. It encodes CASSSATTGQGFF. The variable domain in full, with the rest retrieved from reference TRBV5-1 and TRBJ1-1, is KAGVTQTPRYLIKTRGQQVTLSCSPISGHRSVSWYQQTPGQGLQFLFEYFSETQRNKGNFPGRFSGRQFSNSRSEMNVSTLELGDSALYLCASSSATTGQGFFGQGTRLTVV.

Ten or more counts support this clonotype. The V and J genes are TRBV6-6 and TRBJ1-1; 10 bases match TRBD1. CDR1 is MNHNY and CDR2 is SVGAGI in the germline V gene (reference sequence). The trim removed 7 bases at V and 0 bases at J, leaving 8 bases unmatched. The CDR3 loop spans 16 amino acids. CDR3 residues: CASIPGQGVMNTEAFF. DNA of the CDR3: TGTGCCAGCATCCCTGGACAGGGGGTAATGAACACTGAAGCTTTCTTT.

This clonotype has a count of ten or more. The rearrangement uses TRBV7-2 and TRBJ2-7; no definite D call. The germline V gene has CDR1 SGHTA and CDR2 FQGNSA. The CDR3 loop spans 12 amino acids. Trimming pared 3 bases from V and 6 bases from J, leaving 9 bases between. CDR3 sequence reads: CASSLNMGEQYF. CDR3 DNA: TGTGCCAGCAGCTTGAACATGGGCGAGCAGTACTTC. The whole variable domain, remainder taken from reference TRBV7-2 and TRBJ2-7, is GAGVSQSPSNKVTEKGKDVELRCDPISGHTALYWYRQSLGQGLEFLIYFQGNSAPDKSGLPSDRFSAERTGGSVSTLTIQRTQQEDSAVYLCASSLNMGEQYFGPGTRLTVT.

This clonotype was observed many times. This rearrangement joins TRBV5-1 to TRBJ2-7, with a weak D call TRBD2 (5 bases). CDR3 size: 15 residues. V gave up 0 bases and J gave up 0 bases, with 10 bases separating them. From germline, CDR1 is SGHRS and CDR2 YFSETQ. CDR3 protein: CASSLVGGSSYEQYF. The CDR3 nucleotides are TGCGCCAGCAGCTTGGTCGGAGGAAGCTCCTACGAGCAGTACTTC.

At least ten counts were recorded for this clonotype. This sequence joins TRBV5-1 and TRBJ2-6; 7 nucleotides match TRBD1. The CDR3 sequence is 15 residues long. Trimming removed 5 bases from V and 1 base from J; junction bases left unmatched: 3. Looked up from germline, CDR1 is SGHRS and CDR2 is YFSETQ. The DNA for the CDR3 is TGCGCCAGCAGTCAACAGGGGTCTGGGGCCAACGTCCTGACTTTC. It is translated as CASSQQGSGANVLTF.

This clonotype was seen repeatedly, ten times or more. The rearrangement links TRBV5-1 to TRBJ1-2; D is perhaps TRBD1 (6 bases). Germline CDR1 is SGHRS and CDR2 is YFSETQ. V was trimmed by 1 base and J by 6 bases, leaving 13 bases between them. The CDR3 loop spans 14 amino acids. CDR3 DNA sequence: TGCGCCAGCAGCTTGTTCCCAGGGGAGCATGGCTACACCTTC. This gives the protein CASSLFPGEHGYTF.

This clonotype was seen ten or more times. V gene TRBV20-1 combines with J gene TRBJ1-5; D is ambiguous. Trimming shortened V by 6 bases and J by 3 bases, and 12 bases separated the two germline ends. Germline values: CDR1 DFQATT, CDR2 SNEGSKA (reference sequence). This CDR3 comprises 13 residues. The CDR3 region has the DNA TGCAGTGCCCTACGTGGCCTCAATCAGCCCCAGCATTTT. Its translation: CSALRGLNQPQHF.

Ten or more counts support this clonotype. The chain carries TRBV6-6 and TRBJ1-1; D unclear. This CDR3 is 12 amino acids long. V was pared by 0 bases and J by 7 bases, with 6 bases between. Germline-derived CDR1 and CDR2 are MNHNY and SVGAGI (reference sequence). CDR3: CASSYSRVEAFF. CDR3 coding DNA: TGTGCCAGCAGTTACTCGAGGGTTGAAGCTTTCTTT.

This clonotype was picked up many times. V is TRBV7-2 and J is TRBJ2-2; 9 bases match TRBD2. CDR1 SGHTA and CDR2 FQGNSA come from the germline V gene. With V trimmed by 6 bases and J by 1 base, 6 bases remained unmatched. The CDR3 extends over 16 amino acids. This CDR3 reads CASRKRGGGNTGELFF. In DNA form, the CDR3 reads TGTGCCAGCAGAAAACGCGGGGGGGGGAACACCGGGGAGCTGTTTTTT.

This clonotype was found many times. V gene TRBV10-3 combines with J gene TRBJ1-4; D is possibly TRBD1 (5 bases). Per germline, CDR1 ENHRY and CDR2 SYGVKD. This CDR3 is 14 amino acids long. V was trimmed by 2 bases and J by 5 bases, leaving 9 bases between them. In DNA, the CDR3 is TGTGCCATCAGTGAGGGGGCGGGGAATGAAAAACTGTTTTTT. This codes for CAISEGAGNEKLFF.

This clonotype came up many times. The genes are TRBV29-1 and TRBJ1-2; possibly TRBD1 for D (5 bases). Germline loops: CDR1 SQVTM, CDR2 ANQGSEA. V was clipped by 6 bases and J by 4 bases, with 18 bases between them. CDR3 length: 14 amino acids. The CDR3 DNA sequence: TGCAGCGTAGCTGGGGCTGCGTCCCCCTATGGCTACACCTTC. Amino acids: CSVAGAASPYGYTF. The full variable domain, completed using reference TRBV29-1 and TRBJ1-2, is SAVISQKPSRDICQRGTSLTIQCQVDSQVTMMFWYRQQPGQSLTLIATANQGSEATYESGFVIDKFPISRPNLTFSTLTVSNMSPEDSSIYLCSVAGAASPYGYTFGSGTRLTVV.

In its sample, this clonotype was seen many times. The V and J genes are TRBV5-5 and TRBJ2-7; 7 bases fit TRBD1. The CDR3 spans 15 residues. The V gene end was trimmed by 4 bases and the J gene end by 4 bases; junction bases not matched to a gene: 11. The germline V gene has CDR1 SGHKS and CDR2 YYEKEE (reference sequence). CDR3 protein: CASSPRTNRGYEQYF. The CDR3 DNA reads as TGTGCCAGCAGCCCACGCACCAACAGGGGTTACGAGCAGTACTTC.

This clonotype was seen at least ten times. The chain carries TRBV7-3 and TRBJ1-1, with a weak D call TRBD1 (6 bases). The CDR3 extends over 13 amino acids. CDR1 is SGHTA and CDR2 is FQGTGA in the germline V gene. Between the trimmed V and J ends, which lost 5 bases and 4 bases, there was a span of 11 bases. CDR3 nucleotide sequence: TGTGCCAGCAGCCCAGGGGTATTCACTGAAGCTTTCTTT. This gives the protein CASSPGVFTEAFF.

This clonotype was seen repeatedly, ten times or more. This chain connects TRBV4-1 to TRBJ2-3, with D perhaps TRBD1 or TRBD2 (7 bases each). CDR1 is MGHRA, CDR2 YSYEKL, per germline. The V end lost 1 base, the J end lost 4 bases, and 18 bases lay between the germline ends. The CDR3 runs to 17 residues. The CDR3 protein is CASSQVQGGGGSDTQYF. As DNA, the CDR3 is TGCGCCAGCAGCCAAGTCCAGGGGGGGGGCGGGTCAGATACGCAGTATTTT.

The sample holds many counts of this clonotype. The CDR3 sequence: CASSYSGSSYEQYF. For the CDR3, the DNA is TGTGCCAGCAGTTACTCTGGCAGCTCCTACGAGCAGTACTTC. The V and J genes are TRBV6-5 and TRBJ2-7, with D uncertain. Trimming took off 0 bases at V and 0 bases at J, with 6 bases between the two ends. The CDR3 runs 14 residues. Looked up from germline, CDR1 is MNHEY and CDR2 is SVGAGI.

The table lists this clonotype with many counts. The V call is TRBV5-1, the J call TRBJ1-2; D remains unclear. Germline V gene data show CDR1 as SGHRS and CDR2 as YFSETQ. Trimming removed 5 bases at V and 6 bases at J, with 14 bases between. This CDR3 is built from 13 residues. In nucleotides, the CDR3 is TGCGCCAGCAGTTCATTAGGGTCGGATGGCTACACCTTC. This codes for CASSSLGSDGYTF.

This clonotype was detected many times. This chain connects TRBV5-5 to TRBJ1-1; D is ambiguous. This CDR3 region has 15 residues. The germline V gene encodes CDR1 SGHKS and CDR2 YYEKEE (reference sequence). With 0 bases removed from V and 0 bases from J, the gap between germline ends came to 9 bases. This CDR3 reads CASSLVGVLNTEAFF. As DNA, the CDR3 is TGTGCCAGCAGCTTGGTTGGGGTGTTGAACACTGAAGCTTTCTTT. Full variable domain (outside the CDR3, taken from reference TRBV5-5 and TRBJ1-1): DAGVTQSPTHLIKTRGQQVTLRCSPISGHKSVSWYQQVLGQGPQFIFQYYEKEERGRGNFPDRFSARQFPNYSSELNVNALLLGDSALYLCASSLVGVLNTEAFFGQGTRLTVV.

This clonotype was seen repeatedly, ten times or more. The rearrangement joins TRBV3-1 to TRBJ2-7; 9 bases map to TRBD2. J lost 4 bases, V lost 0 bases, and 4 bases had no gene match. Germline V gives CDR1 LGHDT, CDR2 YNNKEL (reference sequence). The CDR3 runs to 15 residues. The chain's CDR3 is CASSQDFSGGYEQYF. The CDR3 bases are TGTGCCAGCAGCCAAGATTTCAGCGGGGGGTACGAGCAGTACTTC.

This clonotype was counted ten times or more. A read error may produce the germline difference seen at one junction end. V gene TRBV13 combines with J gene TRBJ1-3; the D is unclear. From germline, CDR1 is PRHDT and CDR2 FYEKMQ (reference sequence). The CDR3 loop spans 13 amino acids. As DNA, the CDR3 is TGTGTCAGCAGCTTAAGGGATGGAAACACCATATATTTT. It yields the protein CVSSLRDGNTIYF. The full variable domain, with the rest looked up from reference TRBV13 and TRBJ1-3, is AAGVIQSPRHLIKEKRETATLKCYPIPRHDTVYWYQQGPGQDPQFLISFYEKMQSDKGSIPDRFSAQQFSDYHSELNMSSLELGDSALYFCVSSLRDGNTIYFGEGSWLTVV.

In this sample, this clonotype turned up many times. The rearrangement joins TRBV18 to TRBJ1-5; maybe TRBD1 (6 bases). The CDR3 totals 14 residues. The ends were cut back, 2 bases at V and 9 bases at J, with 14 bases in the middle. CDR1 and CDR2 from the germline V gene are KGHSH and LQKENI. The CDR3 nucleotides read TGTGCCAGCTCACCAAGGGGGGCGCCGGGGCCCCAGCATTTT. Translated: CASSPRGAPGPQHF.

This clonotype was detected ten times or more. V and J are TRBV5-1 and TRBJ2-3; D is possibly TRBD1 or TRBD2 (6 bases each). Looked up from germline, CDR1 is SGHRS and CDR2 is YFSETQ. Trimming took off 0 bases at V and 1 base at J, with 9 bases between the two ends. This CDR3 region has 15 residues. CDR3 in DNA: TGCGCCAGCAGCTTGGCGGGGGCACGCACAGATACGCAGTATTTT. Residues: CASSLAGARTDTQYF.

This clonotype was seen many times. The chain recombines TRBV3-1 with TRBJ2-1, with 10 bases that match TRBD2. Germline CDR1 and CDR2: LGHDT and YNNKEL (reference sequence). The CDR3 contains 17 residues. The trim removed 1 base at V and 10 bases at J, leaving 13 bases unmatched. The CDR3 sequence: CASSQATRAGGPIEQFF. The CDR3 DNA is TGTGCCAGCAGCCAAGCCACCCGAGCGGGGGGGCCGATCGAGCAGTTCTTC.

This clonotype has at least ten counts. The rearrangement uses TRBV6-2 or TRBV6-3 and TRBJ1-1; 7 nucleotides match TRBD1. Per the germline V gene, CDR1 is MNHEY and CDR2 is SVGEGT. After removal of 6 bases from V and 7 bases from J, the junction contained 8 bases not matched to a gene. CDR3 size: 13 residues. In DNA form, the CDR3 reads TGTGCCAGCAGGTATTCAGGGGGGGGTGAAGCTTTCTTT. Its translation: CASRYSGGGEAFF.

This clonotype came up many times. The genes are TRBV27 and TRBJ2-5; 10 positions match TRBD1. Unmatched junction bases numbered 6, after V lost 6 bases and J lost 5 bases. Germline-derived CDR1 and CDR2 are MNHEY and SMNVEV (reference sequence). This CDR3 has 14 residues. CDR3 residues: CASRSTGGGETQYF. The CDR3 bases are TGTGCCAGCAGATCGACAGGGGGCGGTGAGACCCAGTACTTC.

Ten or more counts support this clonotype. The chain couples TRBV5-1 to TRBJ2-3; 8 nucleotides line up with TRBD1. The CDR3 is made up of 15 amino acids. Germline V gene sequence: CDR1 SGHRS, CDR2 YFSETQ. The V and J ends lost 0 bases and 7 bases, in that order; junction bases with no gene match: 7. CDR3 loop: CASSLERTGSYTQYF. DNA of the CDR3: TGCGCCAGCAGCTTGGAGAGGACAGGGTCATATACGCAGTATTTT.